One sample yielded the 10 T cell receptor beta chains listed below, sequenced in a study of CD8 T cells in Susac syndrome. About 0.45 to 1 ug RNA was reverse transcribed with random hexamers. TCRdb independently ran MiXCR on the immunoSEQ multiplex PCR reads; one entry per CDR3 protein. Of 170,000 or so distinct CDR3 sequences listed, approximately 95% were seen once; the top ten hold around 0.12%. Source material: CD4+ T cells from PBMCs. These receptors all stem from a human donor with Susac syndrome.

This chain connects TRBV20-1 to TRBJ2-3, with 8 positions matching TRBD2. CDR3 length: 15 residues. Germline V lookup: CDR1 DFQATT, CDR2 SNEGSKA (reference sequence). The V segment lost 3 bases and the J segment 1 base; nucleotides outside the gene matches: 6. The CDR3 sequence is CSASSVAGRTDTQYF. The CDR3, as DNA: TGCAGTGCTAGCTCGGTAGCGGGGCGCACAGATACGCAGTATTTT.

This clonotype is a singleton in its sample. V usage is TRBV7-9 and J usage is TRBJ1-1; D is possibly TRBD1 (6 bases). The CDR3 is 16 residues long. Germline V gives CDR1 SEHNR, CDR2 FQNEAQ (reference sequence). Trimming took 7 bases from V and 3 from J, leaving 21 bases between them. CDR3 nucleotides: TGTGCCAGCACCGACAGGAACCCATGGGCCGACACTGAAGCTTTCTTT. This gives the protein CASTDRNPWADTEAFF.

This rearrangement joins TRBV30 to TRBJ2-4; no reliable D call. Per the germline V gene, CDR1 is GTSNPN and CDR2 is SVGIG (reference sequence). V was pared by 4 bases and J by 9 bases, with 13 bases between. The CDR3 runs 12 residues. CDR3 amino acids: CAWNKGSTIQYF. Here the CDR3 DNA reads TGTGCCTGGAATAAAGGATCTACCATTCAGTACTTC. The full variable domain, with the rest looked up from reference TRBV30 and TRBJ2-4, is SQTIHQWPATLVQPVGSPLSLECTVEGTSNPNLYWYRQAAGRGLQLLFYSVGIGQISSEVPQNLSASRPQDRQFILSSKKLLLSDSGFYLCAWNKGSTIQYFGAGTRLSVL.

The gene calls are TRBV15 and TRBJ2-5, with TRBD1 identical over 9 bases. This CDR3 spans 17 amino acids. Losses at the gene ends were 2 bases for V and 2 bases for J; bases not matched to a gene: 9. Germline V gene data show CDR1 as LNHNV and CDR2 as YYDKDF (reference sequence). Written as DNA, the CDR3 is TGTGCCACCAGCAGATCCTGGGTAGACAGGGGGCAAGAGACCCAGTACTTC. As protein: CATSRSWVDRGQETQYF.

The chain employs TRBV15 and TRBJ2-7; tentative D call: TRBD1 (6 bases). The CDR3 loop spans 15 amino acids. Germline V gene sequence: CDR1 LNHNV, CDR2 YYDKDF (reference sequence). Trimming left V 1 base short and J 2 bases short, with 12 bases between. The CDR3 reads CATSRGLRGTYEQYF. Here the CDR3 DNA reads TGTGCCACCAGCAGAGGTCTTAGGGGGACCTACGAGCAGTACTTC.

The chain has TRBV29-1 and TRBJ2-1; D is perhaps TRBD1 or TRBD2 (5 bases each). There are 11 residues in the CDR3. Germline CDR1 SQVTM, CDR2 ANQGSEA. The ends were cut back, 6 bases at V and 12 bases at J, with 15 bases in the middle. CDR3 DNA: TGCAGCGTGGACGAGGGGTTGTGGCAGTTCTTC. Its protein product is CSVDEGLWQFF.

The chain is built from TRBV5-1 and TRBJ2-1; D unclear. CDR3 size: 12 residues. V gave up 2 bases and J gave up 7 bases, with 7 bases separating them. The germline gives CDR1 SGHRS, CDR2 YFSETQ. The CDR3 nucleotides read TGCGCCAGCAGCTTTAGGCCTAATGAGCAGTTCTTC. This codes for CASSFRPNEQFF.

The chain couples TRBV27 to TRBJ1-1, with D unclear. The CDR3 length is 13 residues. Per the germline V gene, CDR1 is MNHEY and CDR2 is SMNVEV (reference sequence). The V gene lost 8 bases and the J gene lost 1 base, with 11 bases spanning the gap. This CDR3 is CASQRGGNTEAFF. CDR3 DNA sequence: TGTGCCAGCCAGAGAGGAGGGAACACTGAAGCTTTCTTT.

The chain links TRBV2 to TRBJ2-7, with TRBD2 matching over 10 bases. J was trimmed by 2 bases and V by 7 bases; bases with no gene match: 5. This CDR3 region has 14 residues. Looked up from germline, CDR1 is SNHLY and CDR2 is FYNNEI. CDR3 sequence (DNA): TGTGCCAGCATCTGGACTAGCGGACCCTACGAGCAGTACTTC. Translating it yields CASIWTSGPYEQYF.

This chain connects TRBV19 to TRBJ2-6; D call uncertain. V was shortened by 5 bases and J by 2 bases, with 4 bases between the two germline ends. Germline V CDR1 and CDR2: LNHDA, SQIVND (reference sequence). CDR3 size: 13 residues. The CDR3 here is CASSLTGANVLTF. CDR3 sequence (DNA): TGTGCCAGTAGTCTTACTGGGGCCAACGTCCTGACTTTC.